This TCR beta chain emerged from a study of cytomegalovirus exposure and HLA in healthy donors. Study overall: The Caucasian-associated ancestry cluster held about 80% of around 380 genotyped donors.

To note about this clone: Its cognate antigen is unknown.

Germline V gene sequence: CDR1 SGHVS, CDR2 FNYEAQ. Deletions cut 5 bases from V and 3 bases from J, with 10 bases between. The CDR3 loop spans 13 amino acids. Study-level results: Most TCR sequences were rare, but some public TCRs occurred in many donors. Serostatus for CMV was the only available immune exposure information.

Use of 60 Vbeta and 13 Jbeta primers characterized the PCR. Clones were sequenced by immunoSEQ multiplex PCR, and TCRdb holds only the in-frame ones, with some missing. The sample totals more than 140,000 clones. The material sequenced was PBMCs. This chain joins TRBV7-6 and TRBJ1-2, with D possibly being TRBD1 (6 bases). This TCR came from a woman between 18 and 30 years old in good health and CMV-seronegative. CDR3 sequence reads: CASSQGGDYGYTF. DNA of the CDR3: TGTGCCAGCAGCCAAGGGGGGGACTATGGCTACACCTTC. The entire variable domain, with the rest obtained from reference TRBV7-6 and TRBJ1-2, is as follows: GAGVSQSPRYKVTKRGQDVALRCDPISGHVSLYWYRQALGQGPEFLTYFNYEAQQDKSGLPNDRFSAERPEGSISTLTIQRTEQRDSAMYRCASSQGGDYGYTFGSGTRLTVV.